Below, one T cell receptor (beta chain) is given with its context. Assay used: immunoSEQ multiplex PCR; TCRdb lists only in-frame clones, some missing. This sample has tens of thousands of clones; around 94% occur once, and the top ten carry around 0.25%. The CDR3 has 20 amino acids. Germline V gives CDR1 SGHRS, CDR2 YFSETQ. V shed 5 bases and J 3 bases; nucleotides not matched to a gene: 21. This sample is part of a study of technical replicates of blood from a handful of donors. The J gene is TRBJ2-1, the V gene TRBV5-1; 9 nucleotides align to TRBD2. This TCR derives from a human donor in good health. Sequenced input: T cells isolated from PBMCs. CDR3 in amino acids: CASSKRQGSLAGESYNEQFF. DNA of the CDR3: TGCGCCAGCAGTAAGAGGCAGGGTAGTTTAGCGGGGGAAAGCTACAATGAGCAGTTCTTC.